This entry lists 29 T cell receptor beta chains sequenced from one sample in a study of blood T cell repertoires in COVID-19. TCRdb's copy holds only in-frame clones and misses some; the assay was immunoSEQ multiplex PCR. The table includes just under 300,000 clones, more than 85% detected once. Material: peripheral blood. Receptors were obtained from a man between 65 and 85 years old with acute or convalescent COVID-19.

V usage is TRBV2 and J usage is TRBJ2-5; perhaps TRBD1 as D (7 bases). In germline, CDR1 is SNHLY, CDR2 FYNNEI. The CDR3 runs 13 residues. V lost 6 bases, J lost 4 bases, and 12 bases lay in between. In DNA, the CDR3 is TGTGCCAGCAGCAGGGGGGCGCGAGAGACCCAGTACTTC. Amino acids: CASSRGARETQYF.

The chain carries TRBV2 and TRBJ2-2; D perhaps matches TRBD2 (6 bases). The germline V and J ends were trimmed by 6 bases and 3 bases, with 17 bases remaining between them. Germline CDR1 reads SNHLY; CDR2 reads FYNNEI. The CDR3 runs 16 residues. The CDR3 DNA reads TGTGCCAGCAGGAAGGACGGGAGTGGGTACACCGGGGAGCTGTTTTTT. Translation: CASRKDGSGYTGELFF.

The gene calls are TRBV28 and TRBJ1-5, with TRBD1 matching over 8 bases. V dropped 5 bases and J dropped 4; count of bases not matched to a gene: 7. CDR3 length: 15 residues. CDR1 is MDHEN and CDR2 is SYDVKM in the germline V gene. CDR3 amino acids: CASSKTGGKNQPQHF. Here the CDR3 DNA reads TGTGCCAGCAGTAAAACAGGGGGGAAGAATCAGCCCCAGCATTTT.

The chain has TRBV10-3 and TRBJ2-5, with 10 bases fitting TRBD2. The CDR3 loop spans 16 amino acids. Germline values: CDR1 ENHRY, CDR2 SYGVKD. The V gene end was trimmed by 4 bases and the J gene end by 7 bases; junction bases not matched to a gene: 12. CDR3 in amino acids: CAISGERAGGPGTQYF. CDR3 in DNA: TGTGCCATCAGTGGAGAACGAGCGGGGGGGCCCGGGACCCAGTACTTC.

This clone was detected once. This rearrangement joins TRBV28 to TRBJ1-3, with D possibly being TRBD1 (5 bases). The V gene lost 7 bases and the J gene lost 4 bases, with 11 bases spanning the gap. CDR1 is MDHEN, CDR2 SYDVKM, per germline. This CDR3 region has 13 residues. The CDR3 region has the DNA TGTGCCAGCACCCCTCAGGGAGGAAACACCATATATTTT. It translates to CASTPQGGNTIYF.

The rearrangement joins TRBV24-1 to TRBJ2-1; 13 nucleotides agree with TRBD2. Germline CDR1 is KGHDR and CDR2 is SFDVKD. The length of the CDR3 is 16 residues. V trimming: 4 bases; J trimming: 6 bases; junction bases outside the gene matches: 5. The CDR3 nucleotides read TGTGCCACCAGTGAGCCCGGGACTAGCGGGACCAATGAGCAGTTCTTC. The encoded protein is CATSEPGTSGTNEQFF.

The chain joins TRBV6-5 to TRBJ1-4; 7 bases match TRBD1. The V segment lost 9 bases and the J segment 8 bases; nucleotides outside the gene matches: 15. Germline CDR1 reads MNHEY; CDR2 reads SVGAGI. The CDR3 loop spans 15 amino acids. The CDR3 reads CASNRQGRAEEKLFF. In nucleotides, the CDR3 is TGTGCCAGTAATCGACAGGGACGGGCGGAAGAAAAACTGTTTTTT.

This clone was found once. This rearrangement joins TRBV18 to TRBJ2-5, with D possibly TRBD1 on 6 matching bases. CDR1 is KGHSH, CDR2 LQKENI, per germline. This CDR3 contains 14 residues. Trimming stripped 2 bases from V and 4 bases from J, with 11 bases between. CDR3 in amino acids: CASSPSGAGETQYF. The CDR3 coding sequence is TGTGCCAGCTCACCATCAGGGGCGGGAGAGACCCAGTACTTC.

The genes are TRBV28 and TRBJ1-1; 12 bases line up with TRBD1. The germline V gene has CDR1 MDHEN and CDR2 SYDVKM. J was trimmed by 4 bases and V by 7 bases; bases with no gene match: 4. The CDR3 sequence is 14 residues long. As DNA, the CDR3 is TGTGCCAGCAAACCGGGACAGGGGGCCACTGAAGCTTTCTTT. It codes for CASKPGQGATEAFF.

The chain links TRBV10-1 to TRBJ1-3; D is undetermined. The germline gives CDR1 WNHNN, CDR2 SYGVQD (reference sequence). The V end lost 3 bases, the J end lost 4 bases, and 7 bases lay between the germline ends. The CDR3 totals 13 residues. The CDR3 DNA sequence: TGCGCCAGCAGTGAAGCCCCGGGAAACACCATATATTTT. Translation: CASSEAPGNTIYF.

Here the CDR3 DNA reads TGTGCCAGCAGTGAGCGGACAGGATTCTACAATGAGCAGTTCTTC. Its translation is CASSERTGFYNEQFF. This chain connects TRBV6-1 to TRBJ2-1; 7 bases map to TRBD1. The germline V gene has CDR1 MNHNS and CDR2 SASEGT. Trimming cost V 3 bases and J 3 bases; bases outside gene matches: 5. There are 15 residues in the CDR3.

This rearrangement joins TRBV28 to TRBJ2-6, with TRBD1 matching 8 bases. Germline values: CDR1 MDHEN, CDR2 SYDVKM. V trimming: 5 bases; J trimming: 2 bases; junction bases outside the gene matches: 8. This CDR3 comprises 17 residues. This CDR3 reads CASSPRQGTAGANVLTF. In nucleotides, the CDR3 is TGTGCCAGCAGTCCTCGACAGGGGACCGCTGGGGCCAACGTCCTGACTTTC. Full variable domain (outside the CDR3, taken from reference TRBV28 and TRBJ2-6): DVKVTQSSRYLVKRTGEKVFLECVQDMDHENMFWYRQDPGLGLRLIYFSYDVKMKEKGDIPEGYSVSREKKERFSLILESASTNQTSMYLCASSPRQGTAGANVLTFGAGSRLTVL.

Only a few counts were recorded for this clone. The V call is TRBV28, the J call TRBJ1-2; D is perhaps TRBD1 (6 bases). In germline, CDR1 is MDHEN, CDR2 SYDVKM. The CDR3 contains 14 residues. Trimming shortened V by 4 bases and J by 2 bases, and 11 bases separated the two germline ends. CDR3 nucleotides: TGTGCCAGCAGTTCGGTACAGGGCAACTATGGCTACACCTTC. Translation gives CASSSVQGNYGYTF.

Note on this clone: Different DNA sequences within this sample yield the same CDR3. The CDR3 is CASRRTGGTEAFF. CDR3 nucleotide sequence: TGTGCCAGCAGAAGGACAGGGGGTACTGAAGCTTTCTTT. The chain joins TRBV6-5 to TRBJ1-1, with TRBD1 matching over 10 bases. Germline assignment: CDR1 MNHEY and CDR2 SVGAGI. The CDR3 runs to 13 residues. The V segment lost 6 bases and the J segment 5 bases; nucleotides outside the gene matches: 3.

The chain employs TRBV19 and TRBJ1-5, with a weak D call TRBD1 (6 bases). The ends were cut back, 7 bases at V and 2 bases at J, with 12 bases in the middle. CDR1 is LNHDA, CDR2 SQIVND, per germline (reference sequence). The CDR3 has 14 amino acids. The CDR3 loop is CASTDRNRNQPQHF. As DNA, the CDR3 is TGTGCCAGTACAGACAGGAATCGCAATCAGCCCCAGCATTTT.

The chain has TRBV28 and TRBJ1-5, with TRBD1 as a possible D gene (5 bases). V gave up 7 bases and J gave up 4 bases, with 11 bases separating them. The CDR3 extends over 13 amino acids. Germline CDR1 and CDR2: MDHEN and SYDVKM. The CDR3 bases are TGTGCCAGCATGAGACAGTCGAATCAGCCCCAGCATTTT. Its protein product is CASMRQSNQPQHF.

The V and J genes are TRBV11-2 and TRBJ1-1; a possible D gene is TRBD1 (5 bases). Germline lookup yields CDR1 SGHAT and CDR2 FQNNGV. The CDR3 totals 15 residues. Trimming took off 2 bases at V and 0 bases at J, with 10 bases between the two ends. CDR3 sequence (DNA): TGTGCCAGCAGCTTACAAGGACAAATGAACACTGAAGCTTTCTTT. It encodes CASSLQGQMNTEAFF.

The rearrangement joins TRBV5-1 to TRBJ2-1, with TRBD2 matching over 10 bases. This CDR3 has 16 amino acids. Per the germline V gene, CDR1 is SGHRS and CDR2 is YFSETQ. V was pared by 7 bases and J by 0 bases, with 7 bases of the junction left unmatched. CDR3 sequence (DNA): TGCGCCAGCGGAAGGACTAGCGGATTCTCCTACAATGAGCAGTTCTTC. Its protein is CASGRTSGFSYNEQFF. The whole variable domain, remainder taken from reference TRBV5-1 and TRBJ2-1, is KAGVTQTPRYLIKTRGQQVTLSCSPISGHRSVSWYQQTPGQGLQFLFEYFSETQRNKGNFPGRFSGRQFSNSRSEMNVSTLELGDSALYLCASGRTSGFSYNEQFFGPGTRLTVL.

The chain employs TRBV6-2 or TRBV6-3 and TRBJ2-3; TRBD2 matches 10 bases. The CDR3 is made up of 16 amino acids. Per the germline V gene, CDR1 is MNHEY and CDR2 is SVGEGT. V gave up 4 bases and J gave up 2 bases; unmatched junction bases: 6. The CDR3 DNA sequence: TGTGCCAGCAGTTCTCGGACTAGCGGATTCACAGATACGCAGTATTTT. Its translation: CASSSRTSGFTDTQYF.

This chain's CDR3 is CASSRGFQWNQPQHF. The CDR3 region has the DNA TGTGCCAGCAGCCGCGGGTTTCAATGGAATCAGCCCCAGCATTTT. The J gene is TRBJ1-5, the V gene TRBV6-2 or TRBV6-3; D is unresolved. This CDR3 contains 15 residues. CDR1 is MNHEY, CDR2 SVGEGT, per germline. V lost 6 bases, J lost 4 bases, and 16 bases lay in between.

The chain combines TRBV4-3 with TRBJ1-6; maybe TRBD1 (5 bases). Trimming pared 0 bases from V and 7 bases from J, leaving 10 bases between. Germline V gene sequence: CDR1 LGHNA, CDR2 YSLEER. CDR3 length equals 15 residues. The CDR3 region has the DNA TGCGCCAGCAGCCAAGATCTGGCAGGGAATTCACCCCTCCACTTT. It codes for CASSQDLAGNSPLHF.

The rearrangement joins TRBV5-1 to TRBJ2-3; 9 bases line up with TRBD2. The CDR3 has 13 residues. V dropped 6 bases and J dropped 5; count of bases not matched to a gene: 4. In germline, CDR1 is SGHRS, CDR2 YFSETQ. CDR3 amino acids: CASNAGGGDTQYF. The CDR3 coding sequence is TGCGCCAGCAACGCGGGAGGGGGAGATACGCAGTATTTT.

Regarding this clone: Other DNA sequences in the same sample also yield this CDR3. V usage is TRBV3-1 (or the pseudogene TRBV3-2) and J usage is TRBJ1-2, with D possibly TRBD1 on 6 matching bases. Germline CDR1 LGHDT, CDR2 YNNKEL (reference sequence). V shed 0 bases and J shed 6 bases, with 8 bases lying between them. This CDR3 contains 13 residues. The CDR3 sequence is CASSQEQGNGYTF. CDR3 nucleotides: TGTGCCAGCAGCCAAGAACAGGGAAATGGCTACACCTTC.

This chain connects TRBV4-2 to TRBJ2-5; 10 nucleotides line up with TRBD2. Per the germline V gene, CDR1 is LGHNA and CDR2 is YNFKEQ. The CDR3 length is 15 residues. J lost 2 bases, V lost 4 bases, and 4 bases had no gene match. CDR3 protein: CASSRGTSAQETQYF. CDR3 DNA sequence: TGTGCCAGCAGCCGAGGGACTAGCGCGCAAGAGACCCAGTACTTC.

V and J are TRBV7-9 and TRBJ1-2; TRBD1 matches 7 bases. Germline V gene sequence: CDR1 SEHNR, CDR2 FQNEAQ (reference sequence). The CDR3 covers 13 residues. The ends lost 5 bases at V and 7 bases at J; junction bases unmatched: 7. The CDR3 is CASSPGQSVGYTF. Written as DNA, the CDR3 is TGTGCCAGCAGCCCGGGACAGAGTGTTGGCTACACCTTC.

This chain uses TRBV28 with TRBJ1-5; the match to TRBD1 covers 10 bases. The J segment lost 5 bases and the V segment lost 5 bases, leaving 9 bases of the junction unmatched. The germline gives CDR1 MDHEN, CDR2 SYDVKM. CDR3 length: 16 amino acids. As DNA, the CDR3 is TGTGCCAGCAGTCCCGGGACAGGGGTTTTGTATCAGCCCCAGCATTTT. This translates into CASSPGTGVLYQPQHF.

V and J are TRBV6-5 and TRBJ1-5, with D possibly being TRBD1 (6 bases). CDR3 length: 13 amino acids. The germline CDR1 and CDR2 sequences are MNHEY and SVGAGI. V was trimmed by 6 bases and J by 4 bases, leaving 10 bases between them. The CDR3 nucleotides read TGTGCCAGCAGAGAGGGGGGGAATCAGCCCCAGCATTTT. It codes for CASREGGNQPQHF.

This sequence joins TRBV2 and TRBJ1-2, with D possibly being TRBD1 (6 bases). Germline lookup yields CDR1 SNHLY and CDR2 FYNNEI. Trimming shortened V by 7 bases and J by 8 bases, and 14 bases separated the two germline ends. This CDR3 is built from 12 residues. The CDR3 DNA reads TGTGCCAGCAATGGACAGAGAGACGGCTACACCTTC. It yields the protein CASNGQRDGYTF.

Only one count was recorded for this clone. The rearrangement joins TRBV2 to TRBJ1-5, with a tentative D call TRBD1 (5 bases). The germline V gene has CDR1 SNHLY and CDR2 FYNNEI. This CDR3 contains 13 residues. With 7 bases removed from V and 3 bases from J, the gap between germline ends came to 10 bases. In nucleotides, the CDR3 is TGTGCCAGCAAGGGGCGGCTCAATCAGCCCCAGCATTTT. It specifies CASKGRLNQPQHF. Complete variable domain (other parts from reference TRBV2 and TRBJ1-5): EPEVTQTPSHQVTQMGQEVILRCVPISNHLYFYWYRQILGQKVEFLVSFYNNEISEKSEIFDDQFSVERPDGSNFTLKIRSTKLEDSAMYFCASKGRLNQPQHFGDGTRLSIL.